This T cell receptor beta chain was recorded in a study of CD8 T cells in ankylosing spondylitis. Overall study results and limits: Within matched ankylosing spondylitis synovial fluid, disease-linked clones were reportedly significantly enriched.

V lost 2 bases, J lost 6 bases, and 7 bases lay in between. The CDR3 runs 12 residues. Germline CDR1 reads SGHDT; CDR2 reads YYEEEE. It was by quantitative 5'-RACE with molecular barcodes that TCR beta libraries were made. TCRdb re-analysed the 5' RACE reads in MiXCR, keeping a single row per CDR3 protein. The table lists some 240,000 distinct CDR3 sequences, about 24% of them singletons. Worth noting for this clonotype: No antigen is known for it.

The receptor was isolated from a male donor with ankylosing spondylitis or in good health (not recorded which). The sequencing input was blood, either unsorted or a sorted T cell fraction (not recorded which). The J gene is TRBJ2-3, the V gene TRBV5-6; D gene unclear. The CDR3 loop reads CASSFAWDTQYF. The CDR3 nucleotides read TGTGCCAGCAGCTTTGCTTGGGATACGCAGTATTTT.